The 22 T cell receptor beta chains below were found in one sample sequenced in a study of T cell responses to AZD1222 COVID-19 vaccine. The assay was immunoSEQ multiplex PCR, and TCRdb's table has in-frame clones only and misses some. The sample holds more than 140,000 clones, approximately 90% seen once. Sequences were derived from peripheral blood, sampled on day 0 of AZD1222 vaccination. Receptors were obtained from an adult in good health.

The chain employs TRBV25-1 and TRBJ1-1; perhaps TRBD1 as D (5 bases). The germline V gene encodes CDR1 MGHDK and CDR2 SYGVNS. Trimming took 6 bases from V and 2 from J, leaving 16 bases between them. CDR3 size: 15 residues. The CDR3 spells CASRGLPPFNTEAFF. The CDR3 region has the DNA TGTGCCAGCAGGGGACTTCCTCCGTTCAACACTGAAGCTTTCTTT.

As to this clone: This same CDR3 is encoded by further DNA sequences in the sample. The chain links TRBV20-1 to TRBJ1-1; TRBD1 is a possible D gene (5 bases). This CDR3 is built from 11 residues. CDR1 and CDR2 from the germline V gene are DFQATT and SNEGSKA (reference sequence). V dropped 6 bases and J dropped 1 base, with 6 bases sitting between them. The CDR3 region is CSARGNTEAFF. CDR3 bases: TGCAGTGCAAGGGGGAACACTGAAGCTTTCTTT.

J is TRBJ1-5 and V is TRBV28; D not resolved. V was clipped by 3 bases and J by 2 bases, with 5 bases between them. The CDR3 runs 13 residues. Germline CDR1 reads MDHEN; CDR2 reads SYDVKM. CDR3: CASSFGGNQPQHF. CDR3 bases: TGTGCCAGCAGTTTCGGCGGCAATCAGCCCCAGCATTTT.

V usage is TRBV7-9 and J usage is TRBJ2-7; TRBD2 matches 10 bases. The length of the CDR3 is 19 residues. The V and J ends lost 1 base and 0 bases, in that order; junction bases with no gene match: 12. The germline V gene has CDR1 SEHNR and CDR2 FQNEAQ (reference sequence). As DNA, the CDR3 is TGTGCCAGCAGCTTAGAAAGCGGTAGCGGGAGGACGAGCTCCTACGAGCAGTACTTC. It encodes CASSLESGSGRTSSYEQYF. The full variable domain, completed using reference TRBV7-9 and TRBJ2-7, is DTGVSQNPRHKITKRGQNVTFRCDPISEHNRLYWYRQTLGQGPEFLTYFQNEAQLEKSRLLSDRFSAERPKGSFSTLEIQRTEQGDSAMYLCASSLESGSGRTSSYEQYFGPGTRLTVT.

The DNA for the CDR3 is TGTGCCACCAGTGATCCCTCCGACAGGGGAGGATACAATGAGCAGTTCTTC. The encoded protein is CATSDPSDRGGYNEQFF. V gene TRBV24-1 combines with J gene TRBJ2-1; 8 bases align to TRBD1. The V gene's germline CDR1 is KGHDR and CDR2 SFDVKD. The V and J ends lost 3 bases and 4 bases, in that order; junction bases with no gene match: 10. This CDR3 region has 17 residues.

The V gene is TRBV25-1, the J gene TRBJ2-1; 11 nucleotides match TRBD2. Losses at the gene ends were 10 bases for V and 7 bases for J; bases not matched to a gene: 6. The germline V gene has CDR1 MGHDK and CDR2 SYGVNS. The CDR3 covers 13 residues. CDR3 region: CATGTSGGNEQFF. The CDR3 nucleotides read TGTGCCACCGGGACTAGCGGCGGAAATGAGCAGTTCTTC. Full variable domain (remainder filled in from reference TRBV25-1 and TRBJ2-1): EADIYQTPRYLVIGTGKKITLECSQTMGHDKMYWYQQDPGMELHLIHYSYGVNSTEKGDLSSESTVSRIRTEHFPLTLESARPSHTSQYLCATGTSGGNEQFFGPGTRLTVL.

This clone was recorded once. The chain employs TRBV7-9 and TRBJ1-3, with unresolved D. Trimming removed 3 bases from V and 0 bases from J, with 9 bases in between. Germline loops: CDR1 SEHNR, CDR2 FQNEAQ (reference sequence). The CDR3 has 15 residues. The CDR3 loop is CASSFSGPSGNTIYF. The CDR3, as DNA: TGTGCCAGCAGCTTTTCGGGCCCCTCTGGAAACACCATATATTTT.

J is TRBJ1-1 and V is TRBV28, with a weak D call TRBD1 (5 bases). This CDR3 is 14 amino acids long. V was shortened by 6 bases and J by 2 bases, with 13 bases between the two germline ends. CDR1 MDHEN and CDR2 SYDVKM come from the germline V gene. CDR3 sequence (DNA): TGTGCCAGCAGGCGGGGGGTTACTAACACTGAAGCTTTCTTT. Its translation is CASRRGVTNTEAFF.

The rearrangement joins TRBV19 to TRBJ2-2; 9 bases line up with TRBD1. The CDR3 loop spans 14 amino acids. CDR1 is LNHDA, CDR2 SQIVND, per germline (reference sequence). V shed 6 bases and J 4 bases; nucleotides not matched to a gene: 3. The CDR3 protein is CASRPGQGTGELFF. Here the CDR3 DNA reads TGTGCCAGTAGGCCGGGACAGGGCACCGGGGAGCTGTTTTTT.

Here the CDR3 DNA reads TGTGCCAGCAGCTTAAACTCAGGGGGCTATGGCTACACCTTC. Translated: CASSLNSGGYGYTF. This sequence joins TRBV7-3 and TRBJ1-2; TRBD1 matches at 7 bases. CDR1 SGHTA and CDR2 FQGTGA come from the germline V gene. The CDR3 extends over 14 amino acids. Trimming cost V 1 base and J 4 bases; bases outside gene matches: 3.

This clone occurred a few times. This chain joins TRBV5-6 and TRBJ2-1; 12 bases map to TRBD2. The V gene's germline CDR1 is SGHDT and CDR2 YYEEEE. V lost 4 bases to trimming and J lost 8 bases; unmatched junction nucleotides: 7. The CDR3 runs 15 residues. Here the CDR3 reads CASSHLAGGIYEQFF. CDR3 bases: TGTGCCAGCAGCCATCTAGCGGGAGGGATCTATGAGCAGTTCTTC.

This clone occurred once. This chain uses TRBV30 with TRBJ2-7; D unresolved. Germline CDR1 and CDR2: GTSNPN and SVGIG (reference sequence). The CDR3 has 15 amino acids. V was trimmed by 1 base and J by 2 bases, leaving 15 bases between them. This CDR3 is CAWSEWPGPPYEQYF. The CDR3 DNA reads TGTGCCTGGAGTGAGTGGCCAGGCCCACCCTACGAGCAGTACTTC.

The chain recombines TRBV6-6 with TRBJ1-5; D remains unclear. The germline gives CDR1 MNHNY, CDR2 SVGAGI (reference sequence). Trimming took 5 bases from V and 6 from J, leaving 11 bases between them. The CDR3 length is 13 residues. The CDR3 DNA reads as TGTGCCAGCAGTAGTGGGAGGATTCAGCCCCAGCATTTT. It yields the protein CASSSGRIQPQHF.

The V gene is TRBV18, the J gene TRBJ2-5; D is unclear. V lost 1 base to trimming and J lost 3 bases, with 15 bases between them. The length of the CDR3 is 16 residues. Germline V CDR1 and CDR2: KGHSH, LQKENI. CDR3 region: CASSPQEASLKETQYF. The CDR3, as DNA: TGTGCCAGCTCACCACAGGAAGCGAGTTTAAAAGAGACCCAGTACTTC.

In DNA, the CDR3 is TGCGCCAGCAGCCGTCTCAGCGGGAGGGCAATCAATGAGCAGTTCTTC. Translation: CASSRLSGRAINEQFF. This rearrangement joins TRBV4-1 to TRBJ2-1, with 10 bases fitting TRBD2. The J segment lost 6 bases and the V segment lost 4 bases, leaving 9 bases of the junction unmatched. Germline V gives CDR1 MGHRA, CDR2 YSYEKL. This CDR3 is built from 16 residues.

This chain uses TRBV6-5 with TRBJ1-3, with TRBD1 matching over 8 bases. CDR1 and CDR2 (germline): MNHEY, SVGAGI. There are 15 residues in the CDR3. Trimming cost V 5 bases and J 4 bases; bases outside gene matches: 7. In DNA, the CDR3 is TGTGCCAGCAGTCCTCTGGACAGGGTAGGAAACACCATATATTTT. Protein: CASSPLDRVGNTIYF.

The CDR3: CASSFRDTVAFF. As DNA, the CDR3 is TGTGCCAGCAGTTTTCGAGACACCGTTGCTTTCTTT. The genes are TRBV12-3 or TRBV12-4 and TRBJ1-1; no firm D call. The CDR3 consists of 12 residues. The germline V and J ends were trimmed by 3 bases and 11 bases, with 13 bases remaining between them.

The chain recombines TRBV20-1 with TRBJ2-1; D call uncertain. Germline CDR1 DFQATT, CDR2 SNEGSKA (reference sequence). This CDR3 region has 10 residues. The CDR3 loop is CSALGQEQFF. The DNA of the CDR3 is TGCAGCGCCTTAGGGCAGGAGCAGTTCTTC.

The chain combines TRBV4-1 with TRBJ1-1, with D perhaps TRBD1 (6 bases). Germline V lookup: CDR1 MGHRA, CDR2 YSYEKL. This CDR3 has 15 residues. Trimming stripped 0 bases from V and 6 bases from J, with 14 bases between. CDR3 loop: CASSQDPRQVAEAFF. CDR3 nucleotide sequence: TGCGCCAGCAGCCAAGATCCACGACAGGTGGCTGAAGCTTTCTTT.

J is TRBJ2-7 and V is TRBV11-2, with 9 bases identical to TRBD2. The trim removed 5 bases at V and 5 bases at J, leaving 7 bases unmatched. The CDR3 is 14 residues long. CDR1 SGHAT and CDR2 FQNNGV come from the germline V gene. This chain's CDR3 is CASSRGLAVDEQYF. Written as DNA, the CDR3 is TGTGCCAGCAGCAGGGGACTAGCCGTCGACGAGCAGTACTTC.

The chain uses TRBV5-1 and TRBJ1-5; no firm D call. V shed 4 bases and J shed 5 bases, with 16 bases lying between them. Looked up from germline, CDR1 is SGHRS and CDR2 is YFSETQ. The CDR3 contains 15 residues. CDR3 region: CASSPFSGRDQPQHF. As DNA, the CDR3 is TGCGCCAGCAGCCCCTTCAGCGGGAGAGATCAGCCCCAGCATTTT.

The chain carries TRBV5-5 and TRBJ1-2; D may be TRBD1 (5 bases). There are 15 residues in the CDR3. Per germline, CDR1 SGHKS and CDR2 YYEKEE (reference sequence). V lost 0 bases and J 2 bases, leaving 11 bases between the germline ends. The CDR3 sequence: CASSLEIRGNYGYTF. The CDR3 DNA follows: TGTGCCAGCAGCTTGGAAATCCGGGGGAACTATGGCTACACCTTC.